This T cell receptor beta chain was observed in a study of blood T cells in healthy people across ages. This clonotype was seen a few times. Its matching antigen is unknown. Primers used in a second PCR of roughly 7 to 12 cycles were a sample-barcoded 5' primer and a J-beta primer mix. One entry per CDR3 protein, called by TCRdb with MiXCR from the 5' RACE reads. Of over 600,000 distinct CDR3 sequences listed, around a fifth are singletons. Findings and caveats of the study: Older age went with lower TCR beta diversity per million T cells, in a roughly linear way. Correlation between TCR beta diversity and naive T cell percentage was strong.

Individuals who donated were healthy Caucasians from Russia aged roughly 6 to 90. The CDR3 consists of 14 residues. The J segment lost 5 bases and the V segment lost 3 bases, leaving 8 bases of the junction unmatched. CDR1 SQVTM and CDR2 ANQGSEA come from the germline V gene. Sequencing was done on a sample of blood. The sequence derives from a man aged 70 or older in good health. This chain joins TRBV29-1 and TRBJ2-5; 8 nucleotides match TRBD1. CDR3 in DNA: TGCAGCGTTGACCAGGACAGGGTGGGGGAGACCCAGTACTTC. Translation: CSVDQDRVGETQYF.